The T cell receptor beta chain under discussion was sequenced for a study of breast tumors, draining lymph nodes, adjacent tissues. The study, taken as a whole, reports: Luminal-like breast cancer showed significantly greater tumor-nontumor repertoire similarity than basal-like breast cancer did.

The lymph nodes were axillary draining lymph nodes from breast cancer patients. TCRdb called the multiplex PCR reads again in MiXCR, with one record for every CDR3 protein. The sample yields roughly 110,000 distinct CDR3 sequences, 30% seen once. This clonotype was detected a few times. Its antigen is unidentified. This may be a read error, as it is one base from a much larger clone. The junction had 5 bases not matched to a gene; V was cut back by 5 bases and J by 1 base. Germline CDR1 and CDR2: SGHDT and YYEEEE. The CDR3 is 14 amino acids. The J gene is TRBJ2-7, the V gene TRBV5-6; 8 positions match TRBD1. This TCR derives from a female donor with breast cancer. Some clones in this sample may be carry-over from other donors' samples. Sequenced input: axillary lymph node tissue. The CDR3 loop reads CASRSGQASYEQYF. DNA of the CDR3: TGTGCCAGCAGATCGGGACAGGCTTCCTACGAGCAGTACTTC.